What follows are 30 T cell receptor beta chains derived from one specimen sequenced in a study of T cell responses to AZD1222 COVID-19 vaccine. Data came from immunoSEQ multiplex PCR; TCRdb stores just in-frame clones and leaves some out. The sample has approximately 100,000 clones, roughly nine tenths seen once. Source: peripheral blood, taken 28 days after the second AZD1222 dose. Receptor source: an adult who received the AZD1222 COVID-19 vaccine.

The rearrangement uses TRBV15 and TRBJ2-7; weak D call: TRBD2 (5 bases). The CDR3 is made up of 15 amino acids. V shed 0 bases and J shed 3 bases, with 12 bases lying between them. Germline loops: CDR1 LNHNV, CDR2 YYDKDF (reference sequence). CDR3 loop: CATSRDSGTRYEQYF. Written as DNA, the CDR3 is TGTGCCACCAGCAGAGATTCGGGAACTCGCTACGAGCAGTACTTC.

The chain is built from TRBV6-5 and TRBJ1-1, with a possible D match to TRBD1 (5 bases). The V gene lost 4 bases and the J gene lost 7 bases, with 13 bases spanning the gap. This CDR3 comprises 13 residues. Germline loops: CDR1 MNHEY, CDR2 SVGAGI. This CDR3 is CASSFLGGGEAFF. The CDR3, as DNA: TGTGCCAGCAGTTTCTTGGGGGGGGGTGAAGCTTTCTTT.

The V gene is TRBV7-2, the J gene TRBJ2-5; D is possibly TRBD2 (6 bases). From germline, CDR1 is SGHTA and CDR2 FQGNSA. V was clipped by 3 bases and J by 2 bases, with 7 bases between them. CDR3 length equals 13 residues. The CDR3 DNA reads as TGTGCCAGCAGCTTCGGGGGTCAAGAGACCCAGTACTTC. Protein: CASSFGGQETQYF.

This chain joins TRBV7-2 and TRBJ2-7, with TRBD2 matching 11 bases. J gave up 3 bases and V 5 bases, and 6 bases lay outside the gene matches. CDR1 and CDR2 (germline): SGHTA, FQGNSA. CDR3 length: 15 amino acids. The CDR3 spells CASSRAGTSGYEQYF. The CDR3 nucleotides are TGTGCCAGCAGCAGAGCCGGGACTAGCGGCTACGAGCAGTACTTC.

This clone was detected once. The chain carries TRBV5-5 and TRBJ1-5; TRBD1 agrees at 10 bases. CDR1 SGHKS and CDR2 YYEKEE come from the germline V gene (reference sequence). The trim removed 5 bases at V and 2 bases at J, leaving 7 bases unmatched. This CDR3 spans 16 amino acids. CDR3 protein: CASSNTGTGGNQPQHF. The CDR3, as DNA: TGTGCCAGCAGTAATACCGGGACAGGGGGCAATCAGCCCCAGCATTTT.

This clone came up once. J is TRBJ1-2 and V is TRBV27; possible D gene TRBD1, 6 bases. Germline V gene lookup returns CDR1 MNHEY and CDR2 SMNVEV (reference sequence). CDR3 length: 15 residues. Trimming left V 2 bases short and J 5 bases short, with 15 bases between. The CDR3: CASSLTGKGDYGYTF. The CDR3 DNA is TGTGCCAGCAGTTTAACAGGGAAGGGGGATTATGGCTACACCTTC.

This rearrangement joins TRBV6-6 to TRBJ1-3; a weak D match, TRBD1 (5 bases). Looked up from germline, CDR1 is MNHNY and CDR2 is SVGAGI (reference sequence). The CDR3 contains 16 residues. V lost 2 bases, J lost 0 bases, and 11 bases lay in between. For the CDR3, the DNA is TGTGCCAGCAGTTACACGGACACCGGCTCTGGAAACACCATATATTTT. Protein product: CASSYTDTGSGNTIYF.

The gene calls are TRBV3-1 (or the pseudogene TRBV3-2) and TRBJ1-1; the match to TRBD1 covers 8 bases. The germline V gene encodes CDR1 LGHDT and CDR2 YNNKEL (reference sequence). The CDR3 contains 14 residues. Losses at the gene ends were 7 bases for V and 5 bases for J; bases not matched to a gene: 9. CDR3 DNA sequence: TGTGCCAGCAACGTGGCAGGGGGCGGAACTGAAGCTTTCTTT. This sequence encodes CASNVAGGGTEAFF.

The chain employs TRBV6-5 and TRBJ2-1; TRBD1 aligns across 9 bases. The CDR3 extends over 14 amino acids. Germline assignment: CDR1 MNHEY and CDR2 SVGAGI. The J segment lost 3 bases and the V segment lost 6 bases, leaving 3 bases of the junction unmatched. The CDR3 loop reads CASSPGQGYNEQFF. DNA for the CDR3: TGTGCCAGCAGCCCGGGACAGGGCTACAATGAGCAGTTCTTC.

This chain joins TRBV9 and TRBJ2-1; 10 bases are a match to TRBD1. The CDR3 extends over 14 amino acids. Trimming removed 3 bases from V and 9 bases from J; junction bases left unmatched: 6. Looked up from germline, CDR1 is SGDLS and CDR2 is YYNGEE. In DNA form, the CDR3 reads TGTGCCAGCAGCGCCAGGGACAGGGGCCGTGAGCAGTTCTTC. Translated, it gives CASSARDRGREQFF.

The rearrangement links TRBV5-4 to TRBJ2-4; D not certain. The germline CDR1 and CDR2 sequences are SGHNT and YYREEE (reference sequence). The CDR3 totals 15 residues. V lost 0 bases, J lost 2 bases, and 9 bases lay in between. CDR3 residues: CASSLGGVTKNIQYF. The CDR3 DNA reads TGTGCCAGCAGCTTGGGTGGGGTAACCAAAAACATTCAGTACTTC.

The gene calls are TRBV7-8 and TRBJ2-7; D is possibly TRBD1 (6 bases). The CDR3 runs 12 residues. In germline, CDR1 is SGHVS, CDR2 FQNEAQ. V was trimmed by 5 bases and J by 6 bases, leaving 11 bases between them. The CDR3: CASSLQGFEQYF. The CDR3 DNA sequence: TGTGCCAGCAGCCTACAGGGTTTCGAGCAGTACTTC.

DNA of the CDR3: TGTGCCAGCAGGCCGGGACTAGCTACAGATACGCAGTATTTT. Amino acid sequence: CASRPGLATDTQYF. The rearrangement links TRBV3-1 (or the pseudogene TRBV3-2) to TRBJ2-3; 9 nucleotides line up with TRBD2. The CDR3 has 14 residues. In germline, CDR1 is LGHDT, CDR2 YNNKEL (reference sequence). Losses at the gene ends were 6 bases for V and 3 bases for J; bases not matched to a gene: 4.

The J gene is TRBJ1-4, the V gene TRBV2; a possible D gene is TRBD1 (5 bases). Germline loops: CDR1 SNHLY, CDR2 FYNNEI. The CDR3 is 15 residues long. The ends were cut back, 6 bases at V and 10 bases at J, with 21 bases in the middle. The chain's CDR3 is CASRGDRSAFGKLFF. CDR3 coding DNA: TGTGCCAGCAGGGGGGACCGGTCCGCATTTGGAAAACTGTTTTTT.

This clone has just one count. The chain links TRBV11-1 to TRBJ1-2, with D perhaps matching TRBD1 (5 bases). Germline V CDR1 and CDR2: SGHAT, FQDESV (reference sequence). The CDR3 length is 16 residues. Trimming removed 5 bases at V and 0 bases at J, with 16 bases between. The CDR3 coding sequence is TGTGCCAGCAGCCATTTTGCTCGGGGACCTAACTATGGCTACACCTTC. As protein: CASSHFARGPNYGYTF.

The sample holds one count of this clone. V and J are TRBV9 and TRBJ2-3; D gene uncertain. Germline CDR1 reads SGDLS; CDR2 reads YYNGEE. The CDR3 runs 14 residues. V was trimmed by 0 bases and J by 5 bases, leaving 10 bases between them. The CDR3: CASSVEGYGDTQYF. CDR3 sequence (DNA): TGTGCCAGCAGCGTAGAAGGTTATGGAGATACGCAGTATTTT.

The rearrangement links TRBV7-9 to TRBJ1-1, with 7 bases that match TRBD1. Per the germline V gene, CDR1 is SEHNR and CDR2 is FQNEAQ (reference sequence). Unmatched junction bases numbered 5, after V lost 3 bases and J lost 1 base. The CDR3 sequence is 15 residues long. CDR3 DNA sequence: TGTGCCAGCAGCTTCCCGACAGGGACGAACACTGAAGCTTTCTTT. Amino acid sequence: CASSFPTGTNTEAFF.

The chain has TRBV19 and TRBJ1-1; D unclear. The CDR3 runs 15 residues. Deletions cut 3 bases from V and 1 base from J, with 12 bases between. Germline CDR1 and CDR2: LNHDA and SQIVND (reference sequence). The CDR3 nucleotides are TGTGCCAGTAGTATGGCAGGACGAGCGAACACTGAAGCTTTCTTT. Translating gives CASSMAGRANTEAFF.

The gene calls are TRBV9 and TRBJ2-7; the match to TRBD2 covers 11 bases. V dropped 3 bases and J dropped 3; count of bases not matched to a gene: 8. Germline CDR1 is SGDLS and CDR2 is YYNGEE. There are 16 residues in the CDR3. CDR3 sequence: CASSGSGTSGYYEQYF. The CDR3 region has the DNA TGTGCCAGCAGCGGGTCGGGGACTAGCGGCTACTACGAGCAGTACTTC.

The chain is built from TRBV5-5 and TRBJ2-3, with 14 bases fitting TRBD2. CDR1 is SGHKS and CDR2 is YYEKEE in the germline V gene (reference sequence). The CDR3 consists of 18 residues. J gave up 4 bases and V 0 bases, and 7 bases lay outside the gene matches. The CDR3 nucleotides are TGTGCCAGCAGCTTGGATCCGGGACTAGCGGGAGTTTCAGATACGCAGTATTTT. It specifies CASSLDPGLAGVSDTQYF.

V is TRBV9 and J is TRBJ1-2; no definite D call. Deletions cut 0 bases from V and 4 bases from J, with 13 bases between. This CDR3 is built from 15 residues. The germline gives CDR1 SGDLS, CDR2 YYNGEE. CDR3 region: CASSVGGSLTYGYTF. The CDR3 nucleotides read TGTGCCAGCAGCGTAGGAGGCAGCCTCACCTATGGCTACACCTTC. Supplemented by reference TRBV9 and TRBJ1-2, the full variable domain reads DSGVTQTPKHLITATGQRVTLRCSPRSGDLSVYWYQQSLDQGLQFLIQYYNGEERAKGNILERFSAQQFPDLHSELNLSSLELGDSALYFCASSVGGSLTYGYTFGSGTRLTVV.

Here the CDR3 reads CATARGPGNEKLFF. The CDR3 DNA is TGTGCCACCGCCAGGGGCCCAGGGAATGAAAAACTGTTTTTT. This chain uses TRBV19 with TRBJ1-4, with D possibly TRBD1 on 6 matching bases. V shed 10 bases and J shed 5 bases, with 17 bases lying between them. CDR1 LNHDA and CDR2 SQIVND come from the germline V gene (reference sequence). The CDR3 has 14 residues.

The chain recombines TRBV2 with TRBJ1-1; D might be TRBD1 (6 bases). V lost 6 bases, J lost 3 bases, and 14 bases lay in between. CDR3 length: 14 residues. Germline V CDR1 and CDR2: SNHLY, FYNNEI. DNA for the CDR3: TGTGCCAGCAGGAATAGACAGGCCTACACTGAAGCTTTCTTT. Encoded protein: CASRNRQAYTEAFF.

The rearrangement links TRBV29-1 to TRBJ2-5; D uncertain. CDR3 length: 14 amino acids. Germline CDR1 reads SQVTM; CDR2 reads ANQGSEA. V dropped 1 base and J dropped 0 bases, with 9 bases sitting between them. In DNA, the CDR3 is TGCAGCGTTGAAGGAAGGGTCTACCAAGAGACCCAGTACTTC. Its translation: CSVEGRVYQETQYF.

The rearrangement links TRBV28 to TRBJ1-5; D gene ambiguous. The V and J ends lost 7 bases and 1 base respectively, with 5 bases between them. CDR1 and CDR2 (germline): MDHEN, SYDVKM. The CDR3 totals 12 residues. The CDR3 DNA reads TGTGCCAGCACGGGCAGCAATCAGCCCCAGCATTTT. Amino acids: CASTGSNQPQHF.

The gene calls are TRBV6-1 and TRBJ2-1; 13 bases align to TRBD2. With 3 bases clipped from V and 7 bases from J, the junction kept 9 bases outside the gene matches. The CDR3 runs to 17 residues. Germline CDR1 MNHNS, CDR2 SASEGT. The chain's CDR3 is CASSDPRTSGRVNEQFF. CDR3 nucleotides: TGTGCCAGCAGTGACCCCCGAACTAGCGGGAGGGTGAATGAGCAGTTCTTC.

The chain links TRBV5-1 to TRBJ2-7; 9 bases match TRBD1. Germline-derived CDR1 and CDR2 are SGHRS and YFSETQ. The V gene end was trimmed by 4 bases and the J gene end by 0 bases; junction bases not matched to a gene: 14. There are 18 residues in the CDR3. CDR3 in DNA: TGCGCCAGCAGCCCCCTTGCGGGGACAGGGTATAGCTCCTACGAGCAGTACTTC. Encoded protein: CASSPLAGTGYSSYEQYF.

This clone has more than one count but fewer than ten. The chain recombines TRBV7-2 with TRBJ1-2; tentative D call: TRBD1 (6 bases). The CDR3 spans 12 residues. Trimming removed 5 bases from V and 2 bases from J, with 6 bases in between. CDR1 and CDR2 (germline): SGHTA, FQGNSA. CDR3 in DNA: TGTGCCAGCAGCCAGGGGAACTATGGCTACACCTTC. The encoded protein is CASSQGNYGYTF.

CDR3 in amino acids: CASSQVGSLQGSFSSYEQYF. The DNA for the CDR3 is TGTGCCAGCAGCCAAGTAGGGTCTTTACAGGGGTCCTTCTCTTCCTACGAGCAGTACTTC. The chain recombines TRBV3-1 (or the pseudogene TRBV3-2) with TRBJ2-7; 7 positions agree with TRBD1. CDR3 length: 20 residues. Germline assignment: CDR1 LGHDT and CDR2 YNNKEL (reference sequence). J lost 1 base, V lost 1 base, and 19 bases had no gene match.

The rearrangement links TRBV19 to TRBJ2-7, with 9 bases lining up with TRBD1. The CDR3 runs to 13 residues. Germline V gene lookup returns CDR1 LNHDA and CDR2 SQIVND (reference sequence). Losses at the gene ends were 6 bases for V and 4 bases for J; bases not matched to a gene: 4. CDR3 loop: CASRPGTGYEQYF. The CDR3 nucleotides are TGTGCCAGTAGGCCAGGGACAGGGTACGAGCAGTACTTC.